This TCR beta chain was documented in a study of T cell repertoires in cytomegalovirus infection. Study background: Indicated by public TCR beta signatures were CMV infection and matching HLA type. Whole-study findings and limits: Summed public TCR beta family frequency identified CMV carriers bearing the relevant HLA. HLA-C-restricted CMV clonotypes gave the most frequent clonotype in two of eight donors.

This clonotype was counted many times. Its antigen is not known. Looked up from germline, CDR1 is SGHTA and CDR2 is FQGTGA. Deletions cut 2 bases from V and 3 bases from J, with 14 bases between. The CDR3 length is 16 residues. Each CDR3 protein gets one entry after TCRdb re-called the reads with MiXCR. The repertoire holds some 150,000 distinct CDR3 sequences, with about 20% as singletons. The gene calls are TRBV7-3 and TRBJ2-1, with a weak D call TRBD2 (6 bases). The clonotype originates from a human donor in good health (CMV status not recorded). Some clones in this sample may be carry-over from other donors' samples. Source material: PBMCs. The CDR3 sequence is CASSLQEGVHYNEQFF. CDR3 sequence (DNA): TGTGCCAGCAGCTTACAGGAGGGAGTCCACTACAATGAGCAGTTCTTC. Filled out from reference TRBV7-3 and TRBJ2-1, the complete variable domain reads GAGVSQTPSNKVTEKGKYVELRCDPISGHTALYWYRQSLGQGPEFLIYFQGTGAADDSGLPNDRFFAVRPEGSVSTLKIQRTERGDSAVYLCASSLQEGVHYNEQFFGPGTRLTVL.